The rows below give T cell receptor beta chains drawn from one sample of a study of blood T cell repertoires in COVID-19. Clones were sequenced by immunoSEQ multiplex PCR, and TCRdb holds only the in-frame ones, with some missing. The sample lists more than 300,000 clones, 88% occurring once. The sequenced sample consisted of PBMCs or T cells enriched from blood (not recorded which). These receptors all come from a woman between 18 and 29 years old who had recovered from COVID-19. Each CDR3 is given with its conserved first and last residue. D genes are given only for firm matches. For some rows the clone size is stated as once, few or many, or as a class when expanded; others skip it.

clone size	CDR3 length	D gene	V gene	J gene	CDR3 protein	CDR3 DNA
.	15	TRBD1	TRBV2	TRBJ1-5	CASSDEGAAQLPQHF	TGTGCCAGCAGTGATGAGGGGGCCGCCCAATTGCCCCAGCATTTT
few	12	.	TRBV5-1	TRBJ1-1	CASSRPGTEAFF	TGCGCCAGCAGCCGTCCGGGCACTGAAGCTTTCTTT
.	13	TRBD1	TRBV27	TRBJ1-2	CASSLTGSYGYTF	TGTGCCAGCAGTTTGACAGGGTCCTATGGCTACACCTTC
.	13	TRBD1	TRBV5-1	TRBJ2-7	CASSMDRDYEQYF	TGCGCCAGCTCCATGGACAGGGACTACGAGCAGTACTTC
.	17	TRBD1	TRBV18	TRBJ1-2	CASSNQPGTGENYGYTF	TGTGCCAGCTCTAACCAGCCCGGGACAGGCGAAAACTATGGCTACACCTTC
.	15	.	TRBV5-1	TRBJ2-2	CASSTNRQSTGELFF	TGCGCCAGCAGTACGAACCGACAGAGCACCGGGGAGCTGTTTTTT
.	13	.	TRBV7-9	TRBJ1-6	CASSYRVGSPLHF	TGTGCCAGCAGCTACAGGGTTGGGTCACCCCTCCACTTT
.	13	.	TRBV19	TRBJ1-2	CASSIDPGVGYTF	TGTGCCAGTAGTATAGATCCAGGTGTGGGCTACACCTTC
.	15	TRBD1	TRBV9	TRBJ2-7	CASSLGQGASYEQYF	TGTGCCAGCAGCCTCGGACAGGGGGCCTCCTACGAGCAGTACTTC
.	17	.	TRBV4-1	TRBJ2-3	CASSQFLGYADTDTQYF	TGCGCCAGCAGCCAGTTCCTTGGGTACGCGGATACAGATACGCAGTATTTT
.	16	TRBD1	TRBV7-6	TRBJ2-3	CASSIPQGAHPDTQYF	TGTGCCAGCAGCATTCCGCAGGGGGCGCATCCAGATACGCAGTATTTT
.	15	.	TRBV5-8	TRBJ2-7	CASSEYRAGSYEQYF	TGTGCCAGCAGCGAATACAGGGCCGGATCCTACGAGCAGTACTTC
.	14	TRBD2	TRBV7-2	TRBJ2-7	CASSLEAGDYEQYF	TGTGCCAGCAGCTTAGAGGCGGGGGACTACGAGCAGTACTTC
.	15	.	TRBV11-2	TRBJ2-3	CASSSTRHGTDTQYF	TGTGCCAGCAGCTCAACAAGACACGGAACGGATACGCAGTATTTT
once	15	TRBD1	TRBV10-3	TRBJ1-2	CAISDGGQGANGYTF	TGTGCCATCAGTGATGGGGGACAGGGGGCGAATGGCTACACCTTC
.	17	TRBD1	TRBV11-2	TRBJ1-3	CASSRSITGVKGNTIYF	TGTGCCAGCAGCCGATCGATTACAGGGGTGAAAGGAAACACCATATATTTT
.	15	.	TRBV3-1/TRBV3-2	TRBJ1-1	CASSEGGTKNWRAFF	TGTGCCAGCAGCGAAGGTGGGACAAAAAACTGGAGGGCTTTCTTT
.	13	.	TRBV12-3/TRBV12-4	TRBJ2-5	CASRLGGEETQYF	TGTGCCAGCAGACTAGGGGGGGAAGAGACCCAGTACTTC
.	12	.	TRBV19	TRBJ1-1	CASKEGNTEAFF	TGTGCCAGTAAAGAGGGGAACACTGAAGCTTTCTTT
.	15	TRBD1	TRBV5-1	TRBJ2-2	CASSLGQGGSGELFF	TGCGCCAGCAGCTTGGGACAGGGGGGTTCCGGGGAGCTGTTTTTT
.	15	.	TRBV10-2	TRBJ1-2	CASSETQDRAYGYTF	TGCGCCAGCAGTGAGACACAAGACAGAGCCTATGGCTACACCTTC
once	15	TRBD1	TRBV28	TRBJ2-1	CASSPAGTAHNEQFF	TGTGCCAGCAGTCCAGCCGGGACAGCTCACAATGAGCAGTTCTTC
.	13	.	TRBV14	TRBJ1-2	CASSPIGSGGYTF	TGTGCCAGCAGCCCCATTGGTTCGGGAGGCTACACCTTC
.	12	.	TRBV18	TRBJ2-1	CASSPGRNEQFF	TGTGCCAGCTCACCAGGGCGCAATGAGCAGTTCTTC
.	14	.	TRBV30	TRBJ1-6	CAWSRGSDNSPLHF	TGTGCCTGGTCTAGGGGGTCGGATAATTCACCCCTCCACTTT
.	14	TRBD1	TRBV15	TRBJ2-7	CATSSPGTGGGPYF	TGTGCCACCAGCAGCCCCGGGACAGGGGGAGGCCCGTACTTC
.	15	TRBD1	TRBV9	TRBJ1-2	CASSPPRGLRYGYTF	TGTGCCAGCAGCCCCCCCAGGGGGCTCAGGTATGGCTACACCTTC
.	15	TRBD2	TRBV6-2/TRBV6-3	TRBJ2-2	CASSYDSGGSGELFF	TGTGCCAGCAGTTACGATAGCGGGGGTTCCGGGGAGCTGTTTTTT
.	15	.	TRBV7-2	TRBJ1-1	CASSFNPRGGTEAFF	TGTGCCAGCAGCTTTAACCCCAGGGGTGGGACTGAAGCTTTCTTT
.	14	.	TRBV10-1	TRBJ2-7	CASSGPGNPYEQYF	TGCGCCAGCAGTGGGCCAGGGAATCCCTACGAGCAGTACTTC
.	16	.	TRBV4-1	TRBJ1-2	CASSQPRTLDLYGYTF	TGCGCCAGCAGCCAACCCAGGACACTGGACCTCTATGGCTACACCTTC
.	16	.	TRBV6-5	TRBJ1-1	CASSWQGIPVGTEAFF	TGTGCCAGCAGTTGGCAGGGGATTCCCGTCGGCACTGAAGCTTTCTTT
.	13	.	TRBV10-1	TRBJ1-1	CASSAQGNTEAFF	TGCGCCAGCAGTGCCCAGGGTAACACTGAAGCTTTCTTT
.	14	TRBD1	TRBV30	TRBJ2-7	CAWSPDRGPYEQYF	TGTGCCTGGAGTCCCGACAGGGGACCCTACGAGCAGTACTTC
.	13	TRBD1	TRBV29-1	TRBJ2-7	CSVTTGAQYEQYF	TGCAGCGTGACGACAGGGGCGCAGTACGAGCAGTACTTC
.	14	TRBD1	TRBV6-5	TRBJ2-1	CASSRDRGSDEQFF	TGTGCCAGCAGCCGGGACAGGGGGTCCGATGAGCAGTTCTTC
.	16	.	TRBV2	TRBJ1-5	CASSEAGITNNQPQHF	TGTGCCAGCAGTGAGGCAGGGATAACGAACAATCAGCCCCAGCATTTT
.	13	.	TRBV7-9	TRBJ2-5	CASSYYREETQYF	TGTGCCAGCAGCTATTACAGAGAAGAGACCCAGTACTTC
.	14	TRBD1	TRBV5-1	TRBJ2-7	CASSTRDRDYEQYF	TGCGCCAGCAGCACAAGGGACAGAGATTACGAGCAGTACTTC
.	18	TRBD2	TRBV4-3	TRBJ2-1	CASSHGAGRAFSYNEQFF	TGCGCCAGCAGCCATGGAGCTGGGAGGGCCTTCTCCTACAATGAGCAGTTCTTC
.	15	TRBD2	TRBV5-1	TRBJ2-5	CASSLASGGRETQYF	TGCGCCAGCAGCTTGGCCAGCGGGGGCCGGGAGACCCAGTACTTC
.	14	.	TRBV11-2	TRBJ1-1	CASSLPPGNTEAFF	TGTGCCAGCAGCTTACCGCCGGGAAACACTGAAGCTTTCTTT
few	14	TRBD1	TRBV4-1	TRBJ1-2	CASSQVRGVEGYTF	TGCGCCAGCAGCCAAGTCAGGGGGGTCGAAGGCTACACCTTC
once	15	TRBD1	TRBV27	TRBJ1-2	CASSPQGAHHYGYTF	TGTGCCAGCAGTCCACAGGGGGCACATCACTATGGCTACACCTTC
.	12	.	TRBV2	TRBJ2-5	CASSEGPETQYF	TGTGCCAGCAGTGAGGGCCCAGAGACCCAGTACTTC
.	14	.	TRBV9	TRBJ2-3	CASSGNRGTDTQYF	TGTGCCAGCAGCGGAAACAGGGGCACAGATACGCAGTATTTT
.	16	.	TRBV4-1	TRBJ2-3	CASSQEVGLFTDTQYF	TGCGCCAGCAGCCAAGAAGTAGGACTATTCACAGATACGCAGTATTTT
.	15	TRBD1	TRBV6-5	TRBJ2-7	CASSYSGGKDYEQYF	TGTGCCAGCAGTTACTCAGGGGGCAAAGACTACGAGCAGTACTTC
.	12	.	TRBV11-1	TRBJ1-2	CASSLDDRDYTF	TGTGCCAGCAGCTTAGATGACAGAGACTACACCTTC
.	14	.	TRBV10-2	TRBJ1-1	CASSESGRVSEAFF	TGCGCCAGCAGTGAGTCTGGCAGGGTCTCTGAAGCTTTCTTT
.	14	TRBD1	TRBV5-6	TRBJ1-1	CASSFGTGGPEAFF	TGTGCCAGCAGCTTCGGGACAGGGGGTCCTGAAGCTTTCTTT
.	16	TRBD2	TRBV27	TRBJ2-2	CASSGLAGGNTGELFF	TGTGCCAGCAGTGGCCTAGCGGGGGGGAACACCGGGGAGCTGTTTTTT
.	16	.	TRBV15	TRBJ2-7	CATSRDWRQYSYEQYF	TGTGCCACCAGCAGAGATTGGCGGCAGTACTCCTACGAGCAGTACTTC